This TCR beta chain was sequenced during a study of cytomegalovirus exposure and HLA in healthy donors. Study findings and constraints: The likely explanation for a cluster of highly shared sequence variants was sequencing artifact.

Trimming cost V 8 bases and J 1 base; bases outside gene matches: 3. This CDR3 has 13 amino acids. Germline CDR1 reads SQVTM; CDR2 reads ANQGSEA. This clone came up once. Its antigen is unidentified. Distinct nucleotide sequences in the sample also encode this CDR3. The PCR was carried out with 60 Vbeta primers and 13 Jbeta primers. Sequenced by immunoSEQ multiplex PCR; TCRdb stores in-frame clones only, minus some. The top ten clones hold 5% to 6% of a sample with around 240,000 clones, about four fifths of them seen once. Sequencing was carried out using PBMCs. The chain combines TRBV29-1 with TRBJ2-3, with 10 bases matching TRBD2. The TCR sequence derives from a woman in her thirties or forties in good health and CMV-seropositive. The CDR3 spells CSIGLAGTDTQYF. The CDR3 DNA is TGCAGCATAGGACTAGCGGGCACAGATACGCAGTATTTT.